This T cell receptor beta chain appears in the sequencing data of a study of CD8+CD57+ T cells in acquired aplastic anemia. CDR3 and TCR beta VDJ profiling relied on a genomic DNA template. One entry per CDR3 protein, called by TCRdb with MiXCR from the reads. The table shows about 68,000 distinct CDR3 sequences, with 50% to 55% occurring only once. V lost 5 bases to trimming and J lost 6 bases, with 8 bases between them. The CDR3 has 12 amino acids. CDR1 is SEHNR, CDR2 FQNEAQ, per germline (reference sequence). This chain links TRBV7-9 with TRBJ2-1, with D uncertain. Sequencing input: sorted CD4+, CD8+, or CD8+CD57+ T cells (not recorded which) from PBMCs. The sequence was collected from a human donor in good health, serving as a control. CDR3 coding DNA: TGTGCCAGCAGCCTTGACATCAATGAGCAGTTCTTC. It yields the protein CASSLDINEQFF. The full variable domain, rest sourced from reference TRBV7-9 and TRBJ2-1, is DTGVSQNPRHKITKRGQNVTFRCDPISEHNRLYWYRQTLGQGPEFLTYFQNEAQLEKSRLLSDRFSAERPKGSFSTLEIQRTEQGDSAMYLCASSLDINEQFFGPGTRLTVL.